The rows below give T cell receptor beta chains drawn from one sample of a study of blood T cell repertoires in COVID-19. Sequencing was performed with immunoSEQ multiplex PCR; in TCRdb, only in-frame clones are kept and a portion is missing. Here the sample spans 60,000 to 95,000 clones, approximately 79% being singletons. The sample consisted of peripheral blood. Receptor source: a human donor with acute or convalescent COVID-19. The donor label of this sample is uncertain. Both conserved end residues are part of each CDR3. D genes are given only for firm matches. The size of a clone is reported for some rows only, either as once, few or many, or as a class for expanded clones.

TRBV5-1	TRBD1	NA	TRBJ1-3	TGCGCCAGCAGCTTGGACAGGGGGCAAGGAAACACCATATATTTT	CASSLDRGQGNTIYF
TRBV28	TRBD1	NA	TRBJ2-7	TGTGCCAGCAGTTTCCTCGACAGGGGTTACGAGCAGTACTTC	CASSFLDRGYEQYF
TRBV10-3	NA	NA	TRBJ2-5	TGTGCCATCGGACAGGGAGGGAAAGAGACCCAGTACTTC	CAIGQGGKETQYF
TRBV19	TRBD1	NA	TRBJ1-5	TGTGCCAGTAGTATCTATCAGGGGGCTAGCAATCAGCCCCAGCATTTT	CASSIYQGASNQPQHF
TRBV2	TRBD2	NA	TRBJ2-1	TGTGCCACCCCGGGACTAGCGGGGGGGAGCTCCTACAATGAGCAGTTCTTC	CATPGLAGGSSYNEQFF
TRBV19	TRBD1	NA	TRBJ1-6	TGTGCCTCACGGACAGGGCTAAGCTCCTATAATTCACCCCTCCACTTT	CASRTGLSSYNSPLHF
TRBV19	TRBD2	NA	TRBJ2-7	TGTGCCAGTAGTATATCTAGCGGGACCGGCGAGCAGTACTTC	CASSISSGTGEQYF
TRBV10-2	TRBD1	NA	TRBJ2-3	TGCGCCAGCAGTGCGGACAGGGGTGAGGATACGCAGTATTTT	CASSADRGEDTQYF
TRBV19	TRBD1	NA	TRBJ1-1	TGTGCCAGTAGTTGGGGACAGGGCGACACTGAAGCTTTCTTT	CASSWGQGDTEAFF
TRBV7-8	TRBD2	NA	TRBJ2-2	TGTGCCAGCAGCTTAGCTCGGGGGACTAGCGGGAGTTGGGCCGGGGAGCTGTTTTTT	CASSLARGTSGSWAGELFF
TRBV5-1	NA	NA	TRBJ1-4	TGCGCCAGCAGCTCCGGTGGTTTCAATGAAAAACTGTTTTTT	CASSSGGFNEKLFF
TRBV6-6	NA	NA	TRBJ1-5	TGTGCCAGCAGTTACTCCCAGGGAAATCAGCCCCAGCATTTT	CASSYSQGNQPQHF
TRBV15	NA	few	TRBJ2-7	TGTGCCACCAGCCTACGGGACACCTCCTACGAGCAGTACTTC	CATSLRDTSYEQYF
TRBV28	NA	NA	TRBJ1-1	TGTGCCAGCAGTGGACAGATTTCAAACACTGAAGCTTTCTTT	CASSGQISNTEAFF
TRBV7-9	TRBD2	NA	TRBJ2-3	TGTGCCAGCAGCTCAAACCTAGCGGGAGGTCTAGATACGCAGTATTTT	CASSSNLAGGLDTQYF
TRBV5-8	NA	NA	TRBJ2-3	TGTGCCAGCAGCTTAGGGAGGAGGACAGATACGCAGTATTTT	CASSLGRRTDTQYF
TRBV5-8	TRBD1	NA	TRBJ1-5	TGTGCCAGCAGCCGGGACAGGACGCAGCCCCAGCATTTT	CASSRDRTQPQHF
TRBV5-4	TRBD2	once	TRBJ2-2	TGTGCCAGCAGCTTGAGCGGGAGGAACACCGGGGAGCTGTTTTTT	CASSLSGRNTGELFF
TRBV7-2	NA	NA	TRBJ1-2	TGTGCCAGCAGCTTATCCGGGTATGGCTACACCTTC	CASSLSGYGYTF
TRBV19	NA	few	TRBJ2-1	TGTGCCAGTAGTATATGGTCAGGGTCTTACAATGAGCAGTTCTTC	CASSIWSGSYNEQFF
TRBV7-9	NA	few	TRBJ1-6	TGTGCCAGCAGCTTAGAACAGGCTGGTTCACCCCTCCACTTT	CASSLEQAGSPLHF
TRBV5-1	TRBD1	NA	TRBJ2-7	TGCGCCAGCAGCTTGGGAGGGACAGGGGGCTTCGAGCAGTACTTC	CASSLGGTGGFEQYF
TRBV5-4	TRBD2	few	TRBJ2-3	TGTGCCAGCAGCTTATATATAGCGGGGGTAGATACGCAGTATTTT	CASSLYIAGVDTQYF
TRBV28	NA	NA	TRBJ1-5	TGTGCCAGCAATTCGAGAGGGAGGCAGCCCCAGCATTTT	CASNSRGRQPQHF
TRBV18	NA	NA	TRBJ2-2	TGTGCCAGCTCACCAATTTTAGCGGTGAACACCGGGGAGCTGTTTTTT	CASSPILAVNTGELFF
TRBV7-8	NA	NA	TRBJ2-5	TGTGCCAGCATGCCCGCCGGGGTGTGGGAGACCCAGTACTTC	CASMPAGVWETQYF
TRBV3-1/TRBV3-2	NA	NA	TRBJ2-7	TGTGCCAGCAGCCAAGTGGCGTTTCGAGCGGCCTACGAGCAGTACTTC	CASSQVAFRAAYEQYF
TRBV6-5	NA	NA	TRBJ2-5	TGTGCCAGCAATTTAGACTCGGTGGTCGAGACCCAGTACTTC	CASNLDSVVETQYF
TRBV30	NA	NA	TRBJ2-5	TGTGCCTGGAGTCTTGGACAGCAAGAGACCCAGTACTTC	CAWSLGQQETQYF
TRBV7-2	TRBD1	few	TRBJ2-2	TGTGCCAGCAGCCCCCGACAGGGTATCAGCACCGGGGAGCTGTTTTTT	CASSPRQGISTGELFF
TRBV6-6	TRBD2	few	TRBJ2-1	TGTGCCAGCAGTTACTCGGGGACTAGCGGCAATGAGCAGTTCTTC	CASSYSGTSGNEQFF
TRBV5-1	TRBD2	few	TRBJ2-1	TGCGCCAGCAGCGGCGGGACTAGCGGGAGATACAATGAGCAGTTCTTC	CASSGGTSGRYNEQFF
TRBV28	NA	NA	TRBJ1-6	TGTGCCAGCTCGCCGACTTATAATTCACCCCTCCACTTT	CASSPTYNSPLHF
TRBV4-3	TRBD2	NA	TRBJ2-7	TGCGCCAGCAGAGAGGGACTAGCTAGCTCCTACGAGCAGTACTTC	CASREGLASSYEQYF
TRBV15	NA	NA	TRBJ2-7	TGTGCCACCAGCAGAGATCTCGGGGGAGACGAGCAGTACTTC	CATSRDLGGDEQYF
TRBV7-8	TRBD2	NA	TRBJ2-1	TGTGCCAGCAGCTTACGAGGAAGCGGGAGGGCCTTAAATGAGCAGTTCTTC	CASSLRGSGRALNEQFF
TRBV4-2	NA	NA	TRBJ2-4	TGTGCCAGCAGCCAAGATTCGGTGGACAGCAAAAACATTCAGTACTTC	CASSQDSVDSKNIQYF
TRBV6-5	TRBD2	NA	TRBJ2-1	TGTGCCAGCAGGCGGGGGGTGACTCCCAATGAGCAGTTCTTC	CASRRGVTPNEQFF
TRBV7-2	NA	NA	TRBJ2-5	TGTGCCAGCAGCTTATCTAGTCAGCCAGAGACCCAGTACTTC	CASSLSSQPETQYF
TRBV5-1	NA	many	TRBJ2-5	TGCGCCAGCAGCCCCGGTGGGGGCTCTTGGGAGACCCAGTACTTC	CASSPGGGSWETQYF
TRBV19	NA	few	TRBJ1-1	TGTGCCAGTTGTAAGCCGACAGCGAACACTGAAGCTTTCTTT	CASCKPTANTEAFF